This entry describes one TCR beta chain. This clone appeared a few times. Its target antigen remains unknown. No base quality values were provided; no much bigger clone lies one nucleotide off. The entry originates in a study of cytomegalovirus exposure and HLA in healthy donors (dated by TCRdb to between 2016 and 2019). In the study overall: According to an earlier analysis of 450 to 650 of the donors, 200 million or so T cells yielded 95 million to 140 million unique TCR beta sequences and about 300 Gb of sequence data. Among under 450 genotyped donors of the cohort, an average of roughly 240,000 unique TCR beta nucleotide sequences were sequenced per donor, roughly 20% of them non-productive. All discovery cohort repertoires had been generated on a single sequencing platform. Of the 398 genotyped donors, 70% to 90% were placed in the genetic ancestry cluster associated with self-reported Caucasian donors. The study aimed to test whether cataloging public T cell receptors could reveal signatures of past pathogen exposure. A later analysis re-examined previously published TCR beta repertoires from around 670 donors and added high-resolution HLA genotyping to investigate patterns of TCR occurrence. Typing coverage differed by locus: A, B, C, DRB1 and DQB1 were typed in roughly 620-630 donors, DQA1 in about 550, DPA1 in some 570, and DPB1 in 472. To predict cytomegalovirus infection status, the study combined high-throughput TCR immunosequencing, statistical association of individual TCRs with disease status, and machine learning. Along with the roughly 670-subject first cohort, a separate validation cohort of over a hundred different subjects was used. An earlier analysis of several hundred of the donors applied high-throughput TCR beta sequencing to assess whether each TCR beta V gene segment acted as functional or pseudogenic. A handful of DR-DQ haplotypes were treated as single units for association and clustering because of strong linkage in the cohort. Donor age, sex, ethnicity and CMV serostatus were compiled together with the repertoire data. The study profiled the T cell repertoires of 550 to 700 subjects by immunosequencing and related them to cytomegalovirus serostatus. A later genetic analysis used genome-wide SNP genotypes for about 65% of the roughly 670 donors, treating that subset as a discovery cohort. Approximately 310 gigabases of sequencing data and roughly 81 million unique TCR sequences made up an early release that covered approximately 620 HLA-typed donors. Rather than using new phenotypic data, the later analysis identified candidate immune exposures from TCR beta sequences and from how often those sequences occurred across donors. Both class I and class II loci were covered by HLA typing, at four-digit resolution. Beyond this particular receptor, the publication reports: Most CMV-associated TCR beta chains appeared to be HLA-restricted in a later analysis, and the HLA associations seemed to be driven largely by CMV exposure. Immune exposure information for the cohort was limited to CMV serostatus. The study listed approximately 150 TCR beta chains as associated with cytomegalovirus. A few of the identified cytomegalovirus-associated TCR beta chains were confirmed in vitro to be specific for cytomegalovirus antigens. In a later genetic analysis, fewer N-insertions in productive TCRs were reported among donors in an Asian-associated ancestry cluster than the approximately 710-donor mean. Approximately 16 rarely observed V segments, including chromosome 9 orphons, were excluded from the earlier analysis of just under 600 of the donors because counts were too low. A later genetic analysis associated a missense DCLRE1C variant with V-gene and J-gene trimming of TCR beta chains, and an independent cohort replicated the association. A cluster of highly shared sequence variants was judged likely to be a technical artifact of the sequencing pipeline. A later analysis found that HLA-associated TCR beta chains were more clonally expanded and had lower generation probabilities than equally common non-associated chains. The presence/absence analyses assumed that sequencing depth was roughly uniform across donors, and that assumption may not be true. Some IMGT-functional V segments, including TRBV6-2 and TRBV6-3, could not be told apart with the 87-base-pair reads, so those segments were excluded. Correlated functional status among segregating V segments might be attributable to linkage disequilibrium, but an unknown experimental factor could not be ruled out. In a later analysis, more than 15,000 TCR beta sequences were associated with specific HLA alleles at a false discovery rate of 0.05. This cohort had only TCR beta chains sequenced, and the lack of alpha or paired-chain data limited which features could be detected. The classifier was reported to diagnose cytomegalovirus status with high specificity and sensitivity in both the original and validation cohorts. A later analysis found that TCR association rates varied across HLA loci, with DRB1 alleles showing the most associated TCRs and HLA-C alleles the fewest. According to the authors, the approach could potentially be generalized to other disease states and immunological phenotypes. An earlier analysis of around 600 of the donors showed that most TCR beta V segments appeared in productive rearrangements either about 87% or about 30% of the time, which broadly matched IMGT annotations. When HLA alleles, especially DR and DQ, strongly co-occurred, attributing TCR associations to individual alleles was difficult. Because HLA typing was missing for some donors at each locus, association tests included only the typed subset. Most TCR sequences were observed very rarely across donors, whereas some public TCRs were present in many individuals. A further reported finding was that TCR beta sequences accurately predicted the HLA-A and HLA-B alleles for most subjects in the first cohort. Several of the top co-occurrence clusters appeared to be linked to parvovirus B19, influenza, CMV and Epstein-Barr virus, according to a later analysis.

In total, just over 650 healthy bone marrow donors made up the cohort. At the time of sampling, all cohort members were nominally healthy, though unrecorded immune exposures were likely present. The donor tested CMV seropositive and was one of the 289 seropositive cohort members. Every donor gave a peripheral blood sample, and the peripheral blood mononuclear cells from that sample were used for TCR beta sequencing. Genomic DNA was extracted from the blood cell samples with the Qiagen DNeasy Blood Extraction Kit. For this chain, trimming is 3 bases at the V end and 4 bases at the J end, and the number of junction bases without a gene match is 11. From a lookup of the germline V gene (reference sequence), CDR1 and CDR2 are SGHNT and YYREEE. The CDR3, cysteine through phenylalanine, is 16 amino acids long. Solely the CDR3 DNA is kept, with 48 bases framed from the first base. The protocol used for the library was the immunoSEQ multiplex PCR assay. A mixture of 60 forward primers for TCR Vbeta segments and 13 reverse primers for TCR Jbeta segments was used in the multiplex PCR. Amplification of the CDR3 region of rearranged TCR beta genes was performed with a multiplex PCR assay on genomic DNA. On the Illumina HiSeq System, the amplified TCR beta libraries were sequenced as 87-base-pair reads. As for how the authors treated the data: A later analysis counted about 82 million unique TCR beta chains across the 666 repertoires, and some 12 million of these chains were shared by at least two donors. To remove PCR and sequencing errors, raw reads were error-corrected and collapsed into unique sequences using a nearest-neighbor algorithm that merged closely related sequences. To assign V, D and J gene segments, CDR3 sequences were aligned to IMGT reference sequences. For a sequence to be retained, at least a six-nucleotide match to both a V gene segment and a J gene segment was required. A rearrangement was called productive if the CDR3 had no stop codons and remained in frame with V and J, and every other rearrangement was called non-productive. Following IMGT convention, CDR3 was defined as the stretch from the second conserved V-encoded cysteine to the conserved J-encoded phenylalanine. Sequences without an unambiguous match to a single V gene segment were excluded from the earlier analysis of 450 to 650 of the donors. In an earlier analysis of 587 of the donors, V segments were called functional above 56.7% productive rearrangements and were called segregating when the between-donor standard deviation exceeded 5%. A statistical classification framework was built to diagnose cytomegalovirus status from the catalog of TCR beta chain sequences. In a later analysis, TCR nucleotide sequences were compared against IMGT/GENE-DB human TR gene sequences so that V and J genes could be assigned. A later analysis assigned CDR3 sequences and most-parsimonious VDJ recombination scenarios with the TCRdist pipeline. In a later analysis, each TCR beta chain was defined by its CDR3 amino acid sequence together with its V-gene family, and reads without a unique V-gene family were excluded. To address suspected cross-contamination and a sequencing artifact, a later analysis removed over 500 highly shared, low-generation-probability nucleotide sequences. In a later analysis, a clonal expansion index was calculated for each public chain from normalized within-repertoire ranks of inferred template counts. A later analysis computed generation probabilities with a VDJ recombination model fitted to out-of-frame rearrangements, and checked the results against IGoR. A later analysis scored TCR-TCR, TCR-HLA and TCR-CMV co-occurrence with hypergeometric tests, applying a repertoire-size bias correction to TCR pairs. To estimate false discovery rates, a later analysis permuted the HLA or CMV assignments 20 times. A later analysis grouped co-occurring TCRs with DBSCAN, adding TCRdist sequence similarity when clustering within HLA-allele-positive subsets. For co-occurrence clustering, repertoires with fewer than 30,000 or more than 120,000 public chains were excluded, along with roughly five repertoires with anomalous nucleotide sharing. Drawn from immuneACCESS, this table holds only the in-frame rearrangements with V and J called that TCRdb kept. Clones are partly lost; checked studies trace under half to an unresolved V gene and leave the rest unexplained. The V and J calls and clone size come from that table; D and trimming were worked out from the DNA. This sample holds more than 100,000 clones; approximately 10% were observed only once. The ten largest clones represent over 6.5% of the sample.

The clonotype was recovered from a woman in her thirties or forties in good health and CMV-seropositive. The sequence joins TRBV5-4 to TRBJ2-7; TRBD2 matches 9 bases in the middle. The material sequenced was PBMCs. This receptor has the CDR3 CASSWGGGGIGYEQYF. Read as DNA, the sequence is TGTGCCAGCAGCTGGGGCGGGGGGGGGATCGGGTACGAGCAGTACTTC. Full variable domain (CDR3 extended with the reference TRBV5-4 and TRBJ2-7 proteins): ETGVTQSPTHLIKTRGQQVTLRCSSQSGHNTVSWYQQALGQGPQFIFQYYREEENGRGNFPPRFSGLQFPNYSSELNVNALELDDSALYLCASSWGGGGIGYEQYFGPGTRLTVT.